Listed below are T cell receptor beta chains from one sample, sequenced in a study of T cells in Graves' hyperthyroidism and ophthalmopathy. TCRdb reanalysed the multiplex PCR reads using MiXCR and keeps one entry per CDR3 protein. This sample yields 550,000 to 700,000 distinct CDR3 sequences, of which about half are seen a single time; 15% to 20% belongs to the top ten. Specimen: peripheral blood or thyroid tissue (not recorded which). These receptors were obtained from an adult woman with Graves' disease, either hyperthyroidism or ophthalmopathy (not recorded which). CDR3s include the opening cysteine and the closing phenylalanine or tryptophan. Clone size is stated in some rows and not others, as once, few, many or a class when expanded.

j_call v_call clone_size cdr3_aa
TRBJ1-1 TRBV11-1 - CASSSLRQGLEAFF
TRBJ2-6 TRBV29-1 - CSVLKTGANVLTF
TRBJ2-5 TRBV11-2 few CASSLVRGAETQYF
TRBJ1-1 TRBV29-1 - CSVTGSSNTEAFF
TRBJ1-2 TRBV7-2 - CASSLEGGLGGYTF
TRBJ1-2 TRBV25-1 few CASSEYGQGIYGYTF
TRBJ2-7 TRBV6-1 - CASSEAGGGGEQYF
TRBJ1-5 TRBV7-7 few CASSHRGESQPQHF
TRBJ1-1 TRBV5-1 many CASSLFTGNTEAFF
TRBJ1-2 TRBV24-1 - CATRDGRSVGYTF